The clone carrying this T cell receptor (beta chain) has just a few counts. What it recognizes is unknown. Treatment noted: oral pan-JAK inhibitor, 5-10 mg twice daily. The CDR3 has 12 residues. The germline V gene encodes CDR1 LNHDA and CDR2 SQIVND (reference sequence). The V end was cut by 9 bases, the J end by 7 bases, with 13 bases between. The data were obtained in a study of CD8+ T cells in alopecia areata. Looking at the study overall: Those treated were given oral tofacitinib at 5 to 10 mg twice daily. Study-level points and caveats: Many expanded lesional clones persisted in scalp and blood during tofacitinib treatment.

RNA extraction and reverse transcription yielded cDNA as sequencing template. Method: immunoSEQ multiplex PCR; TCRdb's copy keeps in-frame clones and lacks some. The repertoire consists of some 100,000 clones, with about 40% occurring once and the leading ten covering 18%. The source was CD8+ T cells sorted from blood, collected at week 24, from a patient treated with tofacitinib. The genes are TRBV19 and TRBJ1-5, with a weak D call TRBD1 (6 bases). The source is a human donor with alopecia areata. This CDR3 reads CASADRTQPQHF. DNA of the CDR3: TGTGCCAGCGCCGACAGGACACAGCCCCAGCATTTT. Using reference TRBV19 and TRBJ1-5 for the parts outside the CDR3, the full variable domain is DGGITQSPKYLFRKEGQNVTLSCEQNLNHDAMYWYRQDPGQGLRLIYYSQIVNDFQKGDIAEGYSVSREKKESFPLTVTSAQKNPTAFYLCASADRTQPQHFGDGTRLSIL.